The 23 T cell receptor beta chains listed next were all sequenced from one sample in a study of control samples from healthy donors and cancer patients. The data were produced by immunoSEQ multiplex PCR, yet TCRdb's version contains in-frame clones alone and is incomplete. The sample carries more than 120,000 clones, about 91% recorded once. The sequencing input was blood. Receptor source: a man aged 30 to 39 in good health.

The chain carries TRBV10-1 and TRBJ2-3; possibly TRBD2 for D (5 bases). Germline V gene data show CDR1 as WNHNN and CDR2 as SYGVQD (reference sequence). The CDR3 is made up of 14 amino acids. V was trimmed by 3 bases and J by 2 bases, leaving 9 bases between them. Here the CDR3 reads CASSDDDYTDTQYF. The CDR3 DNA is TGCGCCAGCAGTGACGACGACTACACAGATACGCAGTATTTT.

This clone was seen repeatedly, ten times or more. The CDR3 DNA reads TGTGCCAGCAGTAGAGCAGGGGGTCTAGAAACCTTC. It specifies CASSRAGGLETF. V is TRBV7-2 and J is TRBJ1-2; 7 bases map to TRBD1. The ends lost 6 bases at V and 14 bases at J; junction bases unmatched: 12. The germline V gene encodes CDR1 SGHTA and CDR2 FQGNSA. CDR3 length equals 12 residues.

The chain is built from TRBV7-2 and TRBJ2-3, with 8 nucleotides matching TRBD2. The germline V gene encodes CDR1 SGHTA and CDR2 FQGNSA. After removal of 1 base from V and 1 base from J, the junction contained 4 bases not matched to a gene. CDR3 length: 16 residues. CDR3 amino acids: CASSLEGLGGTDTQYF. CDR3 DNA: TGTGCCAGCAGCTTAGAGGGACTAGGGGGCACAGATACGCAGTATTTT.

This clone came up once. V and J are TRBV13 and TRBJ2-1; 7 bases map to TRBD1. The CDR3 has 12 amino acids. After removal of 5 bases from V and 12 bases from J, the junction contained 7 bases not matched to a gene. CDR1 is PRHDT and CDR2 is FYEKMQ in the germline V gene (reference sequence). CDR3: CASSLNRGWQFF. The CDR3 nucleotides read TGTGCCAGCAGCCTCAACAGGGGATGGCAGTTCTTC.

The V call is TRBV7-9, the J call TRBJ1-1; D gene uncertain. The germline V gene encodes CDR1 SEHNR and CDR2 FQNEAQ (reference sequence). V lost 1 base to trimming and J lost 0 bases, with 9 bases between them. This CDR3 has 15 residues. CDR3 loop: CASSLVGKMNTEAFF. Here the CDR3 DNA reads TGTGCCAGCAGCTTAGTGGGGAAGATGAACACTGAAGCTTTCTTT.

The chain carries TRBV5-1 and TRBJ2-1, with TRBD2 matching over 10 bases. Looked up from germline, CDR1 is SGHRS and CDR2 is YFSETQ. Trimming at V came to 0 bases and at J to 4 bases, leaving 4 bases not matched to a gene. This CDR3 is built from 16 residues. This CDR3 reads CASSLGLAGWYNEQFF. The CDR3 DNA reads TGCGCCAGCAGCTTGGGACTAGCGGGTTGGTACAATGAGCAGTTCTTC.

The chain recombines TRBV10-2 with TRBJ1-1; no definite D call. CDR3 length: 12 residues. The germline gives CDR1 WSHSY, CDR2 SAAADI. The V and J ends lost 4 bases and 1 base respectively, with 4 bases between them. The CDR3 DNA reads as TGCGCCAGCAGTGGACAGAACACTGAAGCTTTCTTT. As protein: CASSGQNTEAFF.

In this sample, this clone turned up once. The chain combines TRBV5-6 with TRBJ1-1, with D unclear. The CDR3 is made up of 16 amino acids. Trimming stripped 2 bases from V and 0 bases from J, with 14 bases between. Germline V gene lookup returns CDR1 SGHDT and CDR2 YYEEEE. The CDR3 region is CASSFKINSMNTEAFF. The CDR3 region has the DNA TGTGCCAGCAGCTTTAAAATCAACTCGATGAACACTGAAGCTTTCTTT.

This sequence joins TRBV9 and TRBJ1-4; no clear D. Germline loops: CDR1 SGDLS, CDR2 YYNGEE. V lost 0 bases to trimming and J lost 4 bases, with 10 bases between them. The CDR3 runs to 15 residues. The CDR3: CASSVGALRNEKLFF. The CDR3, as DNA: TGTGCCAGCAGCGTAGGAGCACTTCGTAATGAAAAACTGTTTTTT.

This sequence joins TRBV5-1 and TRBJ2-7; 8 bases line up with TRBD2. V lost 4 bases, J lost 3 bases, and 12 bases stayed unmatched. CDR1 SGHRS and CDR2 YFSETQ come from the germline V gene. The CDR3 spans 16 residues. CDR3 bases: TGCGCCAGCAGCCTAGAAGAAAGCGGGGGCGTCTACGAGCAGTACTTC. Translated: CASSLEESGGVYEQYF.

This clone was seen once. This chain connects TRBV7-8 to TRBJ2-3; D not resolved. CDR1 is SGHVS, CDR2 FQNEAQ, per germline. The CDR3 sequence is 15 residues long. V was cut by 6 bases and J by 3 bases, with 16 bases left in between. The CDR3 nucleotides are TGTGCCAGCAGTTTCGAAGGGAAGGGAACAGATACGCAGTATTTT. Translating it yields CASSFEGKGTDTQYF.

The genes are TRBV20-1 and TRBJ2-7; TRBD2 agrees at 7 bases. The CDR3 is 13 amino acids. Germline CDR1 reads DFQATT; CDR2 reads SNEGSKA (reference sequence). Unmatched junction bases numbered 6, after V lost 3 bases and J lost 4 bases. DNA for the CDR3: TGCAGTGCTAGTATGGGGGGGGTTTACGAGCAGTACTTC. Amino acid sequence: CSASMGGVYEQYF.

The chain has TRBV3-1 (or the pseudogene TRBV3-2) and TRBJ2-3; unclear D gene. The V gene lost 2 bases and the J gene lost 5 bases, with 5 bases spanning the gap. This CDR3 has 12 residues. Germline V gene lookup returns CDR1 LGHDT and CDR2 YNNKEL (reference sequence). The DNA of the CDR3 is TGTGCCAGCAGCCAATCCCGAGATACGCAGTATTTT. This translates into CASSQSRDTQYF.

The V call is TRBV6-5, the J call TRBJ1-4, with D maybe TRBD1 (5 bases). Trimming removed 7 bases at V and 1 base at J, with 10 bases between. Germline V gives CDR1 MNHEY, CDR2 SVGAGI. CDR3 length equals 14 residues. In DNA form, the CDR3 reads TGTGCCAGCACCCGGAGGGGAACTAATGAAAAACTGTTTTTT. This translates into CASTRRGTNEKLFF.

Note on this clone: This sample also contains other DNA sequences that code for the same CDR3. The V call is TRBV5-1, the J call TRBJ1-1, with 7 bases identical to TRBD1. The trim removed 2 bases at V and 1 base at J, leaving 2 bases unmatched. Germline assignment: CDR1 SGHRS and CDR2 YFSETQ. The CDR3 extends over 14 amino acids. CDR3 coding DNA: TGCGCCAGCAGCTTACAGGGGTCGAACACTGAAGCTTTCTTT. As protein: CASSLQGSNTEAFF.

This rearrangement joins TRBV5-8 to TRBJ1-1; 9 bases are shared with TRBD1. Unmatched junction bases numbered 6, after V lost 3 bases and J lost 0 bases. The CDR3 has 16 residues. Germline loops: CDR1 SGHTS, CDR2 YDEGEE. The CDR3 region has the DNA TGTGCCAGCAGCTACCACAGGGGGCGGCTGAACACTGAAGCTTTCTTT. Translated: CASSYHRGRLNTEAFF.

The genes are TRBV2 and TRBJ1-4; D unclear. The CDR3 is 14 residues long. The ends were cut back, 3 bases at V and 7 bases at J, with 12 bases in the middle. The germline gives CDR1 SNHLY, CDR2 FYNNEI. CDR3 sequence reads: CASSDWADPEKLFF. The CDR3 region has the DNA TGTGCCAGCAGTGACTGGGCTGACCCTGAAAAACTGTTTTTT.

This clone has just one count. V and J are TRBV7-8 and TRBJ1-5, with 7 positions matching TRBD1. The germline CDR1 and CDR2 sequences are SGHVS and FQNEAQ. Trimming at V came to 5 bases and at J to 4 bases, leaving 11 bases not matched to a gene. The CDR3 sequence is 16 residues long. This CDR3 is CASSQIPDRDNQPQHF. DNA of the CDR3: TGTGCCAGCAGCCAGATACCCGACAGGGATAATCAGCCCCAGCATTTT.

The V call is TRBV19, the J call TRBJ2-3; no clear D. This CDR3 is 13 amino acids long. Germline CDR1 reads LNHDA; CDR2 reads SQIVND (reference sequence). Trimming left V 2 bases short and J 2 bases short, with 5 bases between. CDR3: CASSITNTDTQYF. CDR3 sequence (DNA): TGTGCCAGTAGTATAACTAACACAGATACGCAGTATTTT.

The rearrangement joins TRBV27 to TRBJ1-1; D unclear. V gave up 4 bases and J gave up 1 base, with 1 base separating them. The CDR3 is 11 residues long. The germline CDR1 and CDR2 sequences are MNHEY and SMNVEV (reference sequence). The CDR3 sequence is CASSSNTEAFF. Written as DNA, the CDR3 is TGTGCCAGCAGTTCGAACACTGAAGCTTTCTTT.

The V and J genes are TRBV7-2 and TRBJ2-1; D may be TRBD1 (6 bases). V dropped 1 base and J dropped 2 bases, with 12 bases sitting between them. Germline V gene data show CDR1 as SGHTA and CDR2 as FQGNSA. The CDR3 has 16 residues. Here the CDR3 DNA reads TGTGCCAGCAGCTTAGAGACAGGAGTAGCCTACAATGAGCAGTTCTTC. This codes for CASSLETGVAYNEQFF.

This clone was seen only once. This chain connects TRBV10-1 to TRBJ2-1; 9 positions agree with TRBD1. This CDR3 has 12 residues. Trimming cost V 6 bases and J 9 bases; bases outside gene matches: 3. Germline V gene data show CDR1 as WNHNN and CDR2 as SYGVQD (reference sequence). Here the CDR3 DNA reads TGCGCCAGCAGCGGACAGGGGACTGAGCAGTTCTTC. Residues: CASSGQGTEQFF.

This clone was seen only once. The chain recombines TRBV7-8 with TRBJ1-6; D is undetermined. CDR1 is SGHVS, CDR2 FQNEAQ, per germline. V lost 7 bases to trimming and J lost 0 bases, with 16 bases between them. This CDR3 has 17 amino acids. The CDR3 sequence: CASNSQAKSSYNSPLHF. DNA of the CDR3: TGTGCCAGCAACAGCCAAGCGAAGAGCTCCTATAATTCACCCCTCCACTTT.